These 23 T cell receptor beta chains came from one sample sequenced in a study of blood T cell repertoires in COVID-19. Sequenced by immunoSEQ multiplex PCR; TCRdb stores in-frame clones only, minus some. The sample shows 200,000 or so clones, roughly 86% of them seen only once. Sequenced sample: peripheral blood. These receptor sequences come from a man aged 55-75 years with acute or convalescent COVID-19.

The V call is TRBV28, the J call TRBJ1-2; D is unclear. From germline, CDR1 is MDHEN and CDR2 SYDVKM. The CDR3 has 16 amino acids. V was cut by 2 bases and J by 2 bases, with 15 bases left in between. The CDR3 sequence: CASSLGSRPGNYGYTF. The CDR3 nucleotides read TGTGCCAGCAGTTTAGGTTCACGGCCCGGGAACTATGGCTACACCTTC.

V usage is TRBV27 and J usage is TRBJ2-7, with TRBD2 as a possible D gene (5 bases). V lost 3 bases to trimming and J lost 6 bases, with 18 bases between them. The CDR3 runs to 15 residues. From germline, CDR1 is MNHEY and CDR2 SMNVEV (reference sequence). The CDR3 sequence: CASSFRETPVREQYF. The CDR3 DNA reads TGTGCCAGCAGTTTTAGGGAGACTCCTGTACGCGAGCAGTACTTC.

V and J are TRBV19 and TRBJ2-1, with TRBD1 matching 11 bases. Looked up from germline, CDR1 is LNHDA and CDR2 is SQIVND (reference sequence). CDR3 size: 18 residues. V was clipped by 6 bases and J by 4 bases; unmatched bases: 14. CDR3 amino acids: CASRPGDRGSRGYNEQFF. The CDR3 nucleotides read TGTGCCAGTAGGCCCGGGGACAGGGGGTCGCGGGGGTACAATGAGCAGTTCTTC.

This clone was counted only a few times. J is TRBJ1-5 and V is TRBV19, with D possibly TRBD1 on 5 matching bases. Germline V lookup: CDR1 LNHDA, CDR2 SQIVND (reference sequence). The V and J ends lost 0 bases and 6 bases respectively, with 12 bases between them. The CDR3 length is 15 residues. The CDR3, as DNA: TGTGCCAGTAGTATAGACAGGGCCAGGCCTCAGCCCCAGCATTTT. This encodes CASSIDRARPQPQHF.

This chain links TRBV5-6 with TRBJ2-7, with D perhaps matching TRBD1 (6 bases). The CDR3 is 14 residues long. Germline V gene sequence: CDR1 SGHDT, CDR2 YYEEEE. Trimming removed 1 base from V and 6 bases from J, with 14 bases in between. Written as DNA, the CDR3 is TGTGCCAGCAGCTTGTTTGGGCCAGGGGCCGAGCAGTACTTC. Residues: CASSLFGPGAEQYF.

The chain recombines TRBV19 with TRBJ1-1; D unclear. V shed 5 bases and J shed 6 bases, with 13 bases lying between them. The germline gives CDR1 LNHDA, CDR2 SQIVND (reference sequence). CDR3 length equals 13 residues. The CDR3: CASSPDLGAEAFF. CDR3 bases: TGTGCCAGTAGTCCAGACCTGGGCGCTGAAGCTTTCTTT.

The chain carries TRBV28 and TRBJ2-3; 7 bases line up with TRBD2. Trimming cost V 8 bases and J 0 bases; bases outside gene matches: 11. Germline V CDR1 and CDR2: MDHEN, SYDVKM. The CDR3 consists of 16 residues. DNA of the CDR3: TGTGCCAGCTCGGGGGGTTCTATTACTAGCACAGATACGCAGTATTTT. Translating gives CASSGGSITSTDTQYF.

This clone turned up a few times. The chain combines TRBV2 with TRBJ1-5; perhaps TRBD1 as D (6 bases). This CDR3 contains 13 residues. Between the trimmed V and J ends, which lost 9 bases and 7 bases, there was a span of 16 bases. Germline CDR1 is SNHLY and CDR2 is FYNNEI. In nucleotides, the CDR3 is TGTGCCAGTATACAGGGTGGAGGACAGCCCCAGCATTTT. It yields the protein CASIQGGGQPQHF.

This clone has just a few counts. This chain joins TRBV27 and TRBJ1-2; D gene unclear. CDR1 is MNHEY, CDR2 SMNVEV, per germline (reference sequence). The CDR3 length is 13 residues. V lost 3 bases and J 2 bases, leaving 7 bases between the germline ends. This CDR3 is CASSFDENYGYTF. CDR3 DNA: TGTGCCAGCAGTTTCGATGAGAACTATGGCTACACCTTC.

For the CDR3, the DNA is TGTGCCAGCAGTTACAAGGGACTAGTCTCGACAGATACGCAGTATTTT. Translating gives CASSYKGLVSTDTQYF. V usage is TRBV6-6 and J usage is TRBJ2-3, with 8 positions matching TRBD2. Germline CDR1 MNHNY, CDR2 SVGAGI (reference sequence). The V gene end was trimmed by 2 bases and the J gene end by 3 bases; junction bases not matched to a gene: 7. This CDR3 contains 16 residues.

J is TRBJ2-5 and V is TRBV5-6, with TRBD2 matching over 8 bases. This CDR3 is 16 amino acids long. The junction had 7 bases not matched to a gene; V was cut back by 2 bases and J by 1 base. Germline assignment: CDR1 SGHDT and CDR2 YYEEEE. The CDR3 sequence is CASSFAGGGTQETQYF. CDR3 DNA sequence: TGTGCCAGCAGCTTTGCAGGCGGGGGGACCCAAGAGACCCAGTACTTC.

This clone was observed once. This CDR3 is CASSVFRGGLTDTQYF. The CDR3 bases are TGTGCCAGCAGTGTATTCCGGGGGGGCCTCACAGATACGCAGTATTTT. The rearrangement joins TRBV6-1 to TRBJ2-3, with 8 bases identical to TRBD2. Trimming removed 4 bases from V and 2 bases from J; junction bases left unmatched: 8. This CDR3 contains 16 residues. Germline V CDR1 and CDR2: MNHNS, SASEGT.

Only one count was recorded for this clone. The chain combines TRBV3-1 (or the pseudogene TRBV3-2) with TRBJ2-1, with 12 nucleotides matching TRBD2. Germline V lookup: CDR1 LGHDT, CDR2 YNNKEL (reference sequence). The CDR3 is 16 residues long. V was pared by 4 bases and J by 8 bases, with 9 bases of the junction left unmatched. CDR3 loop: CASSRLAGAKGHEQFF. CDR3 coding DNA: TGTGCCAGCAGCCGACTAGCGGGGGCCAAGGGCCATGAGCAGTTCTTC.

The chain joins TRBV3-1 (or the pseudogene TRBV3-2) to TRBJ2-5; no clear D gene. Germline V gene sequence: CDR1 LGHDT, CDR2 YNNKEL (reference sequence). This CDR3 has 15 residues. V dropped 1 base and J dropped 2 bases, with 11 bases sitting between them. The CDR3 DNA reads TGTGCCAGCAGCCAAGTTGGAGTAAGGCAAGAGACCCAGTACTTC. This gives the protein CASSQVGVRQETQYF.

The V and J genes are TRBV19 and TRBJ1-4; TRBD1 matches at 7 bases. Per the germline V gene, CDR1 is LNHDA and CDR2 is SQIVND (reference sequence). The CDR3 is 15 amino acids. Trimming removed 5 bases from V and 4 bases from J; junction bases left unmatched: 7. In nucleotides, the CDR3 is TGTGCCAGTAGTTCGCGACAGGGTGGTAATGAAAAACTGTTTTTT. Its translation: CASSSRQGGNEKLFF.

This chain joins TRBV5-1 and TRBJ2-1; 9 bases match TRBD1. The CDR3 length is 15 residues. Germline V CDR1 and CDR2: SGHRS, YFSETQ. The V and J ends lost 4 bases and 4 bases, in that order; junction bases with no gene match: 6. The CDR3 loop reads CASSPSGQGYNEQFF. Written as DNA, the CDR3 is TGCGCCAGCAGCCCATCGGGACAGGGTTACAATGAGCAGTTCTTC.

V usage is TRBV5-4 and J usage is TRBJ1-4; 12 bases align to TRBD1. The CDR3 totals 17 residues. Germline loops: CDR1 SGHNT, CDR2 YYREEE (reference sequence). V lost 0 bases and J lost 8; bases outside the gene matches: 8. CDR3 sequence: CASSLVGQGARGEKLFF. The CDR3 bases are TGTGCCAGCAGCTTGGTGGGACAGGGGGCCCGAGGGGAAAAACTGTTTTTT.

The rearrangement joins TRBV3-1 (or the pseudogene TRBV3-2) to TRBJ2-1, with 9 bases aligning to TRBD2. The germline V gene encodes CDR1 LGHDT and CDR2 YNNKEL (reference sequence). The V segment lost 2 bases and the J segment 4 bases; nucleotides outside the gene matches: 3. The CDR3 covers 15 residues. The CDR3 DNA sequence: TGTGCCAGCAGCCAATTGCGGGGGGGGTACAATGAGCAGTTCTTC. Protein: CASSQLRGGYNEQFF.

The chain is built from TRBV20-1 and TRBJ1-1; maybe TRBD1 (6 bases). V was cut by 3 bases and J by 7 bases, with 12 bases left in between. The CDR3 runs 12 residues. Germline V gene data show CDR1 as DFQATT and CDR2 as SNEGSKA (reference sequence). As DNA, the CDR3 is TGCAGTGCTAGTGGGGGGCGAGGTGAAGCTTTCTTT. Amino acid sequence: CSASGGRGEAFF.

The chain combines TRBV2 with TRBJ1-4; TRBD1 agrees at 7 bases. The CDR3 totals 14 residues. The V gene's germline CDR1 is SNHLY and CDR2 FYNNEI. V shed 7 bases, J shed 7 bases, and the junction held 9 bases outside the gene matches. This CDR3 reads CASTGDRRFEKLFF. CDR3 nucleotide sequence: TGTGCCAGCACTGGGGACAGACGATTTGAAAAACTGTTTTTT.

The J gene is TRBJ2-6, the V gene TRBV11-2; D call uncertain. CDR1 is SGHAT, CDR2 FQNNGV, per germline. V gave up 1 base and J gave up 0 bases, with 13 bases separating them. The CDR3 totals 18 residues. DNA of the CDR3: TGTGCCAGCAGCTTAGCGGCCAGACTTAGCTCTGGGGCCAACGTCCTGACTTTC. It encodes CASSLAARLSSGANVLTF.

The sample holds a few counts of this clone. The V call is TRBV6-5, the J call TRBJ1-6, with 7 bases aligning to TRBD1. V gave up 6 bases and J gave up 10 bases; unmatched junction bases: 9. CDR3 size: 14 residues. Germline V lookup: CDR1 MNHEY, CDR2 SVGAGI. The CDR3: CASSFDRERSPLHF. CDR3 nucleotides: TGTGCCAGCAGCTTCGACAGGGAGCGGTCACCCCTCCACTTT.

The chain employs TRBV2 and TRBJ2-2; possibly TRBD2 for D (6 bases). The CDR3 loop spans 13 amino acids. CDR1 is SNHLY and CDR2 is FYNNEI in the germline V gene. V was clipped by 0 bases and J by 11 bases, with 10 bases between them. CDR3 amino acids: CASSEAKLAELFF. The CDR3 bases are TGTGCCAGCAGTGAAGCGAAACTAGCTGAGCTGTTTTTT.